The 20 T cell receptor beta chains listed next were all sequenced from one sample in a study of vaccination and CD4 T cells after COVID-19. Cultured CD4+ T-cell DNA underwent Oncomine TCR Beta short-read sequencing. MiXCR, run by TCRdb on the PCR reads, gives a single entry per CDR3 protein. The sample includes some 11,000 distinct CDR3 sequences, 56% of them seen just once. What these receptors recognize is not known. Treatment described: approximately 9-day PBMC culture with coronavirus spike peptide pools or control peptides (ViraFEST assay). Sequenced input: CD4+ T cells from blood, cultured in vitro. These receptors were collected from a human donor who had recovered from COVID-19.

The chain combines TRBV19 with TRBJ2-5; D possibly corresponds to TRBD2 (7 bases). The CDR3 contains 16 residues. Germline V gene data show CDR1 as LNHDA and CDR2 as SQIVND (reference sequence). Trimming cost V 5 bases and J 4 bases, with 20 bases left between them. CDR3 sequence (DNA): TGTGCCAGTAGTCCAGGCTCGACAAGGGGGGGAGAGACCCAGTACTTC. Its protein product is CASSPGSTRGGETQYF. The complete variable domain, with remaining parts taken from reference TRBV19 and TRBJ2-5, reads DGGITQSPKYLFRKEGQNVTLSCEQNLNHDAMYWYRQDPGQGLRLIYYSQIVNDFQKGDIAEGYSVSREKKESFPLTVTSAQKNPTAFYLCASSPGSTRGGETQYFGPGTRLLVL.

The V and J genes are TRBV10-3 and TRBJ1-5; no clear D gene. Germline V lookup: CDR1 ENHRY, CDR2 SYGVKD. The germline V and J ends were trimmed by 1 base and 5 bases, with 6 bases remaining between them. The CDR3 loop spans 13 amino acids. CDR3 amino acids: CAISEFTDQPQHF. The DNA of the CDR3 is TGTGCCATCAGTGAGTTTACGGATCAGCCCCAGCATTTT.

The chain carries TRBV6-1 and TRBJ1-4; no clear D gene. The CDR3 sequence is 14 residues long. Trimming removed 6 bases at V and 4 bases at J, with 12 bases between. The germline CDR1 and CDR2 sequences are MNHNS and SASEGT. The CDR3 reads CASRGRPVNEKLFF. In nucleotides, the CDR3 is TGTGCCAGCAGGGGGAGGCCGGTTAATGAAAAACTGTTTTTT.

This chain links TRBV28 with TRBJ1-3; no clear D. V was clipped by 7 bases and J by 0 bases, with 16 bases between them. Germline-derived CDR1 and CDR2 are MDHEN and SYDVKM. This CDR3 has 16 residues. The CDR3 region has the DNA TGTGCCAGCACCCCCCGGACTTATTACTCTGGAAACACCATATATTTT. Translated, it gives CASTPRTYYSGNTIYF. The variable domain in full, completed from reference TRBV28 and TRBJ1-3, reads DVKVTQSSRYLVKRTGEKVFLECVQDMDHENMFWYRQDPGLGLRLIYFSYDVKMKEKGDIPEGYSVSREKKERFSLILESASTNQTSMYLCASTPRTYYSGNTIYFGEGSWLTVV.

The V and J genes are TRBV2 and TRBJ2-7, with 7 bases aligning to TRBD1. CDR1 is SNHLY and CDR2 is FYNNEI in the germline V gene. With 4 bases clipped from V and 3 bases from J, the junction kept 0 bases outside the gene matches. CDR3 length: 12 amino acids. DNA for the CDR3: TGTGCCAGCAGTGGGACAGGCTACGAGCAGTACTTC. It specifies CASSGTGYEQYF.

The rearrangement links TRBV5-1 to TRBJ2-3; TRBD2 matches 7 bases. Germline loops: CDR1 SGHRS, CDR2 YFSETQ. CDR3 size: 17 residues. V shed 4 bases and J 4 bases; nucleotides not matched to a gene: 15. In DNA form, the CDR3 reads TGCGCCAGCAGCCCCGGGGGAGCGGGGCCTTTGTCAGATACGCAGTATTTT. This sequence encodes CASSPGGAGPLSDTQYF.

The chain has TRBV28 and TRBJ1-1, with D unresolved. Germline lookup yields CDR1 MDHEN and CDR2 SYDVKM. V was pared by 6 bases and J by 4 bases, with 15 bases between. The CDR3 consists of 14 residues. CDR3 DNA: TGTGCCAGCAGCCATACAAGACGTGGCACTGAAGCTTTCTTT. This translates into CASSHTRRGTEAFF. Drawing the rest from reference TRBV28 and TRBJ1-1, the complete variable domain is DVKVTQSSRYLVKRTGEKVFLECVQDMDHENMFWYRQDPGLGLRLIYFSYDVKMKEKGDIPEGYSVSREKKERFSLILESASTNQTSMYLCASSHTRRGTEAFFGQGTRLTVV.

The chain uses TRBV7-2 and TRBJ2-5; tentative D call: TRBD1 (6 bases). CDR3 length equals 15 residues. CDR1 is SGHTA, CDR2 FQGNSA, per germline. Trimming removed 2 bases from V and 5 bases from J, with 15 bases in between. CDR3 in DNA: TGTGCCAGCAGCTTAATAACAGGGAGTATGGAGACCCAGTACTTC. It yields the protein CASSLITGSMETQYF.

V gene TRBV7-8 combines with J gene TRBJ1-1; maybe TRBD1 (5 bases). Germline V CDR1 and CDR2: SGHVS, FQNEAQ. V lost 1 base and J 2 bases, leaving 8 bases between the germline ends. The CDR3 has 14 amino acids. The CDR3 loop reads CASSLVGGNTEAFF. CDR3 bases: TGTGCCAGCAGCTTAGTGGGGGGTAACACTGAAGCTTTCTTT.

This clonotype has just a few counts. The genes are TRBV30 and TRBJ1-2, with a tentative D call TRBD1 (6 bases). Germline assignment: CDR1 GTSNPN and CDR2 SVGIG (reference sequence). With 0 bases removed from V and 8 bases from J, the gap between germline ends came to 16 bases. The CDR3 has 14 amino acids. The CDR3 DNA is TGTGCCTGGAGTGTACGTATGACAGGCACAGGCTACACCTTC. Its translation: CAWSVRMTGTGYTF.

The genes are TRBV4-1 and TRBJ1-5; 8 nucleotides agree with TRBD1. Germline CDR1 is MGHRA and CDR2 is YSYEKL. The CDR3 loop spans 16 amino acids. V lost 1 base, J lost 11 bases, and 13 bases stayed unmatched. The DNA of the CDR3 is TGCGCCAGCAGCCAAGCCTCCGGGACAGGATTCCAGACCCAGCATTTT. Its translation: CASSQASGTGFQTQHF.

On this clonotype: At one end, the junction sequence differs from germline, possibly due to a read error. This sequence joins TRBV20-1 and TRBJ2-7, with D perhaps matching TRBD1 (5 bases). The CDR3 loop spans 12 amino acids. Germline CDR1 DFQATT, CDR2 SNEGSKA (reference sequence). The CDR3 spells CSAGPQSSEQYF. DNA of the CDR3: TGCAGTGCGGGGCCCCAGTCCTCCGAGCAGTACTTC.

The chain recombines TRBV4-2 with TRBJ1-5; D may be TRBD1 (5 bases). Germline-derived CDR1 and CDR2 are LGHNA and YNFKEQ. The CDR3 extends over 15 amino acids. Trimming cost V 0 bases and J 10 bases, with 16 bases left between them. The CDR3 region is CASSQDGQGVIPQHF. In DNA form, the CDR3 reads TGTGCCAGCAGCCAAGATGGCCAGGGCGTCATCCCCCAGCATTTT.

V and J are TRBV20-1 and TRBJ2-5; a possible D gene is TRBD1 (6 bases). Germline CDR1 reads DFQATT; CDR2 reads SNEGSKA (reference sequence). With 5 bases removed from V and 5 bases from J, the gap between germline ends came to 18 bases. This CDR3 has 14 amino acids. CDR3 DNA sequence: TGCAGTGCTCAAATACAGGGTAGGCCGGAGACCCAGTACTTC. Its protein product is CSAQIQGRPETQYF.

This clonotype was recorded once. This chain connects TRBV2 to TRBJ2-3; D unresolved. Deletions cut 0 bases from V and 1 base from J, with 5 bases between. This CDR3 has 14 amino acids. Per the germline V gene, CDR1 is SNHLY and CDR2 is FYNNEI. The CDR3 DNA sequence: TGTGCCAGCAGTGAAGCCGGACGCACAGATACGCAGTATTTT. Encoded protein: CASSEAGRTDTQYF.

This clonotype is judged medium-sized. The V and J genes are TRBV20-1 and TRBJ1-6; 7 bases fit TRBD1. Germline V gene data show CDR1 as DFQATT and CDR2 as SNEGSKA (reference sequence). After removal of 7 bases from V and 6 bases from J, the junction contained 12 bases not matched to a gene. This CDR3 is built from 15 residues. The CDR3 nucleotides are TGCAGTGGCAAAGAGGGGACAGCTTTTAATTCACCCCTCCACTTT. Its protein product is CSGKEGTAFNSPLHF.

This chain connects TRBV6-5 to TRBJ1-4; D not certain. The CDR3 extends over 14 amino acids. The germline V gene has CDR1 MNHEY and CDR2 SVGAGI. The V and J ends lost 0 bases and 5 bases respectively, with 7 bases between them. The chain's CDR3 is CASSYSRANEKLFF. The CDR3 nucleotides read TGTGCCAGCAGTTACTCACGGGCAAATGAAAAACTGTTTTTT.

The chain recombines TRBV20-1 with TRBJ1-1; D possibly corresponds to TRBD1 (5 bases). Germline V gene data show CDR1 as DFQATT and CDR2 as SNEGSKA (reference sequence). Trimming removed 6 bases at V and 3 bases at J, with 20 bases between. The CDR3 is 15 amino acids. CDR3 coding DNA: TGCAGTGCCGTCGACGGCCGAAAGGGGTACACTGAAGCTTTCTTT. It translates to CSAVDGRKGYTEAFF.

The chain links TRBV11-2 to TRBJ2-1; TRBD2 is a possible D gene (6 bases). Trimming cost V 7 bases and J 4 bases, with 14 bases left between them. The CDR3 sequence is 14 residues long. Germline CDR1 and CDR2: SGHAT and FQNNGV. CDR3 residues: CASTLSGTYNEQFF. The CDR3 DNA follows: TGTGCCAGCACGCTTAGCGGCACGTACAATGAGCAGTTCTTC.

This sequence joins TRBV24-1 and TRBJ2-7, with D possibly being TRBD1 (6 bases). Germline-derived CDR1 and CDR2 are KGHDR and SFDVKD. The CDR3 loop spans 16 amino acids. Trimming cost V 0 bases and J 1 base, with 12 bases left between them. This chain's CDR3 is CATSDLHSGQSYEQYF. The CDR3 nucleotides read TGTGCCACCAGTGATTTGCATTCTGGACAGTCCTACGAGCAGTACTTC.